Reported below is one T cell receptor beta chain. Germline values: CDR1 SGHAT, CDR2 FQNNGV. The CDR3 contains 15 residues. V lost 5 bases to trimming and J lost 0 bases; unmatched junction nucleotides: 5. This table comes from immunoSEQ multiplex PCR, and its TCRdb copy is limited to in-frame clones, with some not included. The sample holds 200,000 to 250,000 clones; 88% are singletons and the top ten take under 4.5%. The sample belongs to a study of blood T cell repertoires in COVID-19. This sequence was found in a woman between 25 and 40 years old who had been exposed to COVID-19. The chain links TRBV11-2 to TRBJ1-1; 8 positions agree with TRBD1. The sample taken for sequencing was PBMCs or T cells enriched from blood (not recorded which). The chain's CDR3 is CASSRGTGLNTEAFF. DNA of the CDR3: TGTGCCAGCAGCAGGGGGACAGGACTGAACACTGAAGCTTTCTTT. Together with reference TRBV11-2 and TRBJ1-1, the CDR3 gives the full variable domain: EAGVAQSPRYKIIEKRQSVAFWCNPISGHATLYWYQQILGQGPKLLIQFQNNGVVDDSQLPKDRFSAERLKGVDSTLKIQPAKLEDSAVYLCASSRGTGLNTEAFFGQGTRLTVV.